This T cell receptor (beta chain) was sequenced during a study of Graves' ophthalmopathy and Graves' hyperthyroidism. Study-level points and caveats: The majority of expanded thyroid clonotypes above 0.001 frequency also occurred in blood. Ophthalmopathy and stable hyperthyroidism were discriminated by a 13-signature model, with 87.88% sensitivity and 80% to 84% specificity. It was with around 67% sensitivity and around 72% specificity that the model predicted ophthalmopathy progression.

Amplification targeted the TCR beta CDR3 regions, with RNA transcripts as the source material. After a first-round RT-PCR with HTBI primers, a second-round multiplex PCR was run. One entry per CDR3 protein results from TCRdb running MiXCR on the multiplex PCR reads. Of some 1.1 million distinct CDR3 sequences listed, around a third were seen once; the top ten hold around 10%. Other autoimmune diseases, uncontrolled infections, pregnancy or lactation excluded patients from enrollment. The V gene lost 4 bases and the J gene lost 8 bases, with 9 bases spanning the gap. Per the germline V gene, CDR1 is ENHRY and CDR2 is SYGVKD. CDR3 length equals 12 residues. This clonotype came up many times. Its antigen is not identified.

What was sequenced was peripheral blood or thyroid tissue (not recorded which). The sequence derives from an adult man with Graves' hyperthyroidism. The rearrangement uses TRBV10-3 and TRBJ1-3; a weak D match, TRBD1 (5 bases). DNA of the CDR3: TGTGCCATCAGTGGGGGACGGGACACCATATATTTT. Its protein is CAISGGRDTIYF.